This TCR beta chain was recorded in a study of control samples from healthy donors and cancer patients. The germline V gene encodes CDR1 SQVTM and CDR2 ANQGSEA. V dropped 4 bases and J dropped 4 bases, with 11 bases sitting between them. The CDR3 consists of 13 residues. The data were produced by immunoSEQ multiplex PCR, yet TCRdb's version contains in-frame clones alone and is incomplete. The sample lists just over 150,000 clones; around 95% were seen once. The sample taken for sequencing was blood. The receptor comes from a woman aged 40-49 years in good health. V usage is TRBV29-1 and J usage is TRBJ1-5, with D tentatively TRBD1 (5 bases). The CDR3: CSVGAGWNQPQHF. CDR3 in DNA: TGCAGCGTTGGGGCAGGGTGGAATCAGCCCCAGCATTTT.